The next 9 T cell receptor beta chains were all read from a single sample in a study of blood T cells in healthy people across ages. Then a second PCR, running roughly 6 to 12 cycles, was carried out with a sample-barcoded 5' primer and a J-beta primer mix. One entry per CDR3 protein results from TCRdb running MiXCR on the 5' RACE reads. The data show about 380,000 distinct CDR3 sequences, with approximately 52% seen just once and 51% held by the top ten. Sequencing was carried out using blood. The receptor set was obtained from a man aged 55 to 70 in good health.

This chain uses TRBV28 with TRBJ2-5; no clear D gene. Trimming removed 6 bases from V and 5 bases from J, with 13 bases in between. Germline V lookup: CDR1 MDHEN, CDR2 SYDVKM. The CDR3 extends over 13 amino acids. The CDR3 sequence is CASSSVPRETQYF. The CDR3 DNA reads TGTGCCAGCAGCAGTGTTCCGAGGGAGACCCAGTACTTC.

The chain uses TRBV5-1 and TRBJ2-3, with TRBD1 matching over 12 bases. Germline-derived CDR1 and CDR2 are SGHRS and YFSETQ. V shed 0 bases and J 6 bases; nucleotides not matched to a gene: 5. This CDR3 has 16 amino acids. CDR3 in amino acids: CASSLAGTGGMDTQYF. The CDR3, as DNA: TGCGCCAGCAGCTTGGCCGGGACAGGGGGCATGGATACGCAGTATTTT. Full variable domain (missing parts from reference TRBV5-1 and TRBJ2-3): KAGVTQTPRYLIKTRGQQVTLSCSPISGHRSVSWYQQTPGQGLQFLFEYFSETQRNKGNFPGRFSGRQFSNSRSEMNVSTLELGDSALYLCASSLAGTGGMDTQYFGPGTRLTVL.

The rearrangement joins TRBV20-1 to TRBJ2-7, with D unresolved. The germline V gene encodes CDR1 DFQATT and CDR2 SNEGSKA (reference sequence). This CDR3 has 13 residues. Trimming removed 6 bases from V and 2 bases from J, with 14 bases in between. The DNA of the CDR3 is TGCAGTGCAATAGACGGCGAGCCCTACGAGCAGTACTTC. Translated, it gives CSAIDGEPYEQYF.

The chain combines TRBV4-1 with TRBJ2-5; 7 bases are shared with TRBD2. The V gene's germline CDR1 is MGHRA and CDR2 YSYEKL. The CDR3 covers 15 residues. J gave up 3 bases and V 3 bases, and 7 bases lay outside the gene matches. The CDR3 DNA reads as TGCGCCAGCAGCCAGGGGGGGAGTCAAGAAGAGACCCAGTACTTC. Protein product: CASSQGGSQEETQYF.

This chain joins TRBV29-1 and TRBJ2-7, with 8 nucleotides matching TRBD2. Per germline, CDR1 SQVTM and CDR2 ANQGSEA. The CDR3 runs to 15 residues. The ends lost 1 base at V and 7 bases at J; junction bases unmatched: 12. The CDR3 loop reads CSVEGGASGFNEQYF. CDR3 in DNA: TGCAGCGTTGAAGGGGGGGCTAGCGGGTTCAATGAGCAGTACTTC.

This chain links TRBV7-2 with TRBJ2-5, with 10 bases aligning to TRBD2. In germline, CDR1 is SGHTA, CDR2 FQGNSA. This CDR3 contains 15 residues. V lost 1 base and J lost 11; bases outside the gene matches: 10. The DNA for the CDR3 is TGTGCCAGCAGCTTAGGTGGGACTAGCGCTAGTGGGCAGTACTTC. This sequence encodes CASSLGGTSASGQYF.

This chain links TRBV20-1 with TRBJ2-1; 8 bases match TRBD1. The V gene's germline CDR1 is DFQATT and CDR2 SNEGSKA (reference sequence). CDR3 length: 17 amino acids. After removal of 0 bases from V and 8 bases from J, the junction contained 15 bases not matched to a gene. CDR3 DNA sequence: TGCAGTGCTAGAGAACTCACCCCCTTGGACAGGGCTGATGAGCAGTTCTTC. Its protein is CSARELTPLDRADEQFF.

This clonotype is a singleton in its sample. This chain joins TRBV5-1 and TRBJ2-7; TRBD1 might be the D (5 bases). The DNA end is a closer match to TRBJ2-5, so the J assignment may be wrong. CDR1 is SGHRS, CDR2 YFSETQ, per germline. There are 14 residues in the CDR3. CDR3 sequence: CASSLVPRQETQYF. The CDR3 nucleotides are TGCGCCAGCAGCTTGGTCCCCCGACAGGAGACCCAGTACTTC.

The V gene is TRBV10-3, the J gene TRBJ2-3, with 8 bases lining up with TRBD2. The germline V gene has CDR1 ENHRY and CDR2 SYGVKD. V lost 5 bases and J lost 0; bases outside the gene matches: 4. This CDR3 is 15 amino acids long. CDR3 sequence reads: CAISIGLASTDTQYF. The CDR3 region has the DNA TGTGCCATCAGTATAGGACTAGCTAGCACAGATACGCAGTATTTT.